The 22 T cell receptor beta chains in this list originate from one sample, sequenced in a study of siplizumab effects on memory and regulatory T cells. Profiling relied on immunoSEQ multiplex PCR, and the TCRdb table lists in-frame clones only, not all of them. The sample lists under 150,000 clones, roughly 94% occurring once. Sequencing input: non-Treg CD4+ T cells sorted from blood. All receptors derive from a human donor in good health.

The chain joins TRBV4-1 to TRBJ1-6; D not certain. The germline V gene encodes CDR1 MGHRA and CDR2 YSYEKL. The CDR3 is 17 residues long. Trimming pared 3 bases from V and 7 bases from J, leaving 19 bases between. DNA of the CDR3: TGCGCCAGCAGCCACCCTTTGGCGAGAAGAAGCAATTCACCCCTCCACTTT. Translating it yields CASSHPLARRSNSPLHF.

The CDR3 loop is CASRLAGGPNEQFF. In nucleotides, the CDR3 is TGTGCCAGTCGGCTAGCGGGGGGCCCTAATGAGCAGTTCTTC. The chain links TRBV5-4 to TRBJ2-1; 11 bases are shared with TRBD2. The ends lost 8 bases at V and 7 bases at J; junction bases unmatched: 8. This CDR3 comprises 14 residues. Germline V gene lookup returns CDR1 SGHNT and CDR2 YYREEE (reference sequence).

The V call is TRBV19, the J call TRBJ2-7; D is uncertain. V was pared by 6 bases and J by 4 bases, with 10 bases between. This CDR3 is 12 amino acids long. Per the germline V gene, CDR1 is LNHDA and CDR2 is SQIVND (reference sequence). CDR3 region: CASSGRGYEQYF. CDR3 nucleotides: TGTGCCAGTAGCGGCAGAGGTTACGAGCAGTACTTC.

J is TRBJ2-1 and V is TRBV5-1; 9 bases line up with TRBD2. Germline CDR1 SGHRS, CDR2 YFSETQ. V lost 0 bases and J lost 7; bases outside the gene matches: 5. This CDR3 region has 15 residues. The CDR3 region is CASSLEAGGLNEQFF. The CDR3 bases are TGCGCCAGCAGCTTGGAAGCGGGAGGTTTGAATGAGCAGTTCTTC.

By share, this clone ranks as medium-sized (0.01 to 0.1%). The chain joins TRBV5-8 to TRBJ2-7; D is perhaps TRBD1 (6 bases). The CDR3 loop spans 15 amino acids. Trimming took 1 base from V and 3 from J, leaving 14 bases between them. Germline CDR1 reads SGHTS; CDR2 reads YDEGEE. In DNA form, the CDR3 reads TGTGCCAGCAGCTTGTTCCCGGGACATATCTACGAGCAGTACTTC. Encoded protein: CASSLFPGHIYEQYF.

In its sample, this clone was seen a few times. The gene calls are TRBV6-5 and TRBJ1-1; D possibly corresponds to TRBD1 (6 bases). The CDR3 length is 14 residues. V lost 4 bases to trimming and J lost 0 bases, with 9 bases between them. From germline, CDR1 is MNHEY and CDR2 SVGAGI. The CDR3 DNA reads as TGTGCCAGCAGTTCGCGACAGGTGAACACTGAAGCTTTCTTT. Residues: CASSSRQVNTEAFF.

The rearrangement links TRBV30 to TRBJ2-7; D might be TRBD1 or TRBD2, each matching 6 bases. Trimming removed 4 bases from V and 7 bases from J, with 17 bases in between. The CDR3 is 13 amino acids. The germline gives CDR1 GTSNPN, CDR2 SVGIG (reference sequence). CDR3 protein: CAWINSGAGEQYF. CDR3 in DNA: TGTGCCTGGATTAATTCAGGGGCGGGAGAGCAGTACTTC.

This clone was seen once. The V call is TRBV7-9, the J call TRBJ2-5, with 10 positions matching TRBD2. CDR3 length equals 15 residues. V dropped 5 bases and J dropped 5; count of bases not matched to a gene: 8. Germline assignment: CDR1 SEHNR and CDR2 FQNEAQ (reference sequence). The CDR3 sequence is CASSHGLADRETQYF. The DNA for the CDR3 is TGTGCCAGCAGCCATGGACTAGCGGATAGGGAGACCCAGTACTTC. The full variable domain, completed using reference TRBV7-9 and TRBJ2-5, is DTGVSQNPRHKITKRGQNVTFRCDPISEHNRLYWYRQTLGQGPEFLTYFQNEAQLEKSRLLSDRFSAERPKGSFSTLEIQRTEQGDSAMYLCASSHGLADRETQYFGPGTRLLVL.

J is TRBJ1-2 and V is TRBV28; D call uncertain. CDR3 size: 12 residues. The germline CDR1 and CDR2 sequences are MDHEN and SYDVKM. V was trimmed by 6 bases and J by 6 bases, leaving 11 bases between them. The CDR3 sequence: CASSWDLHGYTF. CDR3 coding DNA: TGTGCCAGCAGCTGGGATTTACATGGCTACACCTTC.

The genes are TRBV18 and TRBJ2-3, with 9 bases that match TRBD1. V shed 1 base, J shed 3 bases, and the junction held 2 bases outside the gene matches. The germline gives CDR1 KGHSH, CDR2 LQKENI. The CDR3 is 15 amino acids. CDR3 residues: CASSPQGQGTDTQYF. In DNA, the CDR3 is TGTGCCAGCTCACCACAAGGACAGGGGACAGATACGCAGTATTTT.

The chain has TRBV2 and TRBJ2-2; TRBD1 might be the D (5 bases). The ends were cut back, 3 bases at V and 9 bases at J, with 17 bases in the middle. The V gene's germline CDR1 is SNHLY and CDR2 FYNNEI. The CDR3 is made up of 15 amino acids. The chain's CDR3 is CASSELTPQGRELFF. The CDR3 DNA is TGTGCCAGCAGTGAGTTAACCCCGCAGGGCCGGGAGCTGTTTTTT.

The chain employs TRBV5-8 and TRBJ2-7; D possibly corresponds to TRBD2 (5 bases). The ends were cut back, 4 bases at V and 0 bases at J, with 8 bases in the middle. This CDR3 contains 13 residues. CDR1 and CDR2 from the germline V gene are SGHTS and YDEGEE. CDR3 bases: TGTGCCAGCAGCAGGGAGAGCTCCTACGAGCAGTACTTC. It encodes CASSRESSYEQYF.

In nucleotides, the CDR3 is TGCGCCAGCAGCTTGCCAAGGGACCCAAAGGAAACTAATGAAAAACTGTTTTTT. The encoded protein is CASSLPRDPKETNEKLFF. The rearrangement uses TRBV5-1 and TRBJ1-4, with D possibly being TRBD1 (5 bases). CDR1 and CDR2 from the germline V gene are SGHRS and YFSETQ. Trimming cost V 1 base and J 1 base, with 17 bases left between them. CDR3 size: 18 residues.

The chain is built from TRBV7-3 and TRBJ2-3; TRBD2 agrees at 8 bases. The germline gives CDR1 SGHTA, CDR2 FQGTGA. The length of the CDR3 is 18 residues. The J segment lost 9 bases and the V segment lost 0 bases, leaving 17 bases of the junction unmatched. Written as DNA, the CDR3 is TGTGCCAGCAGCTTAACACGCCAGGGAGCGGGAGAGGGGTGGACGCAGTATTTT. Translated, it gives CASSLTRQGAGEGWTQYF. The full variable domain, its missing parts supplied by reference TRBV7-3 and TRBJ2-3, is GAGVSQTPSNKVTEKGKYVELRCDPISGHTALYWYRQSLGQGPEFLIYFQGTGAADDSGLPNDRFFAVRPEGSVSTLKIQRTERGDSAVYLCASSLTRQGAGEGWTQYFGPGTRLTVL.

This sequence joins TRBV5-4 and TRBJ2-5; no reliable D call. The CDR3 runs to 13 residues. The germline V and J ends were trimmed by 0 bases and 3 bases, with 6 bases remaining between them. Germline CDR1 is SGHNT and CDR2 is YYREEE (reference sequence). The CDR3 coding sequence is TGTGCCAGCAGCTTGGTGGGCGAAGAGACCCAGTACTTC. Protein: CASSLVGEETQYF.

The chain combines TRBV7-9 with TRBJ2-7, with D maybe TRBD2 (8 bases). From germline, CDR1 is SEHNR and CDR2 FQNEAQ (reference sequence). V lost 4 bases, J lost 12 bases, and 13 bases lay in between. This CDR3 comprises 11 residues. The CDR3 nucleotides read TGTGCCAGCAGCTCGGGGGGGACAGCGTACTTC. Translated: CASSSGGTAYF. Full variable domain (rest looked up from reference TRBV7-9 and TRBJ2-7): DTGVSQNPRHKITKRGQNVTFRCDPISEHNRLYWYRQTLGQGPEFLTYFQNEAQLEKSRLLSDRFSAERPKGSFSTLEIQRTEQGDSAMYLCASSSGGTAYFGPGTRLTVT.

The chain has TRBV5-1 and TRBJ2-7; tentatively, D is TRBD1 (6 bases). This CDR3 contains 15 residues. Germline V CDR1 and CDR2: SGHRS, YFSETQ. V was pared by 3 bases and J by 6 bases, with 19 bases between. CDR3 nucleotides: TGCGCCAGCAGCTGGACTTCTACAGGGAGCACCGAGCAGTACTTC. As protein: CASSWTSTGSTEQYF.

This chain links TRBV9 with TRBJ2-7, with 11 bases lining up with TRBD2. CDR1 SGDLS and CDR2 YYNGEE come from the germline V gene. The CDR3 consists of 16 residues. Trimming at V came to 3 bases and at J to 0 bases, leaving 5 bases not matched to a gene. CDR3 region: CASSAGTSGYSYEQYF. As DNA, the CDR3 is TGTGCCAGCAGCGCCGGGACTAGCGGATACTCCTACGAGCAGTACTTC.

The chain recombines TRBV4-1 with TRBJ2-2; 7 bases are shared with TRBD2. The CDR3 is 16 residues long. Germline values: CDR1 MGHRA, CDR2 YSYEKL. V dropped 0 bases and J dropped 5; count of bases not matched to a gene: 6. The CDR3 loop is CASSQEVVGGTGELFF. The CDR3 bases are TGCGCCAGCAGCCAAGAGGTCGTCGGGGGGACCGGGGAGCTGTTTTTT.

V gene TRBV12-5 combines with J gene TRBJ1-1; a weak D match, TRBD1 (6 bases). The CDR3 is made up of 13 amino acids. The V end was cut by 4 bases, the J end by 1 base, with 7 bases between. From germline, CDR1 is LGHNT and CDR2 FRNRAP. The chain's CDR3 is CASGWTENTEAFF. CDR3 bases: TGTGCTAGTGGTTGGACAGAGAACACTGAAGCTTTCTTT.

The J gene is TRBJ1-5, the V gene TRBV5-1, with 8 bases matching TRBD1. The germline V gene has CDR1 SGHRS and CDR2 YFSETQ. CDR3 length: 14 residues. With V trimmed by 2 bases and J by 7 bases, 5 bases remained unmatched. The CDR3 DNA sequence: TGCGCCAGCAGCTTTACGGACAGGGACCAGCCCCAGCATTTT. It codes for CASSFTDRDQPQHF.

The chain is built from TRBV7-2 and TRBJ2-3; TRBD2 matches 14 bases. The CDR3 loop spans 16 amino acids. V dropped 5 bases and J dropped 2; count of bases not matched to a gene: 3. Germline CDR1 reads SGHTA; CDR2 reads FQGNSA. This chain's CDR3 is CASSPGLAGVTDTQYF. The CDR3, as DNA: TGTGCCAGCAGCCCGGGACTAGCGGGGGTCACAGATACGCAGTATTTT.